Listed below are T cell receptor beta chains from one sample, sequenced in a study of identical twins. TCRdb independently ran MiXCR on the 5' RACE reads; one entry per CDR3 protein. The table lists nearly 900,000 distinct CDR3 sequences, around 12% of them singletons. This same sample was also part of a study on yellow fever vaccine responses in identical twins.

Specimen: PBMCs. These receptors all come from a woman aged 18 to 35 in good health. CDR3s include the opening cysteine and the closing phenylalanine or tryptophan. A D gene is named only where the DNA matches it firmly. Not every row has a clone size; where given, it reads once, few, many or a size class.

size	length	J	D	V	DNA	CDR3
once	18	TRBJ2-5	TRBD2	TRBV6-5	TGTGCCAGCAGTTTTTCGGGAACCACTAGCGGGGGGATTGAGACCCAGTACTTC	CASSFSGTTSGGIETQYF
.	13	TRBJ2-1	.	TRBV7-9	TGTGCCAGCAGCCAAGAAAAGAACAATGAGCAGTTCTTC	CASSQEKNNEQFF
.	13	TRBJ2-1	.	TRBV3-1	TGTGCCAGCAGCCAAGCACGGTACAATGAGCAGTTCTTC	CASSQARYNEQFF
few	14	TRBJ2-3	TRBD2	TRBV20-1	TGCAGTGCAAGACTAGCGGAGAGCACAGATACGCAGTATTTT	CSARLAESTDTQYF
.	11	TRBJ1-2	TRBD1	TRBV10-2	TGCGCCACCACAGGGGGCTGGGGCTACACCTTC	CATTGGWGYTF
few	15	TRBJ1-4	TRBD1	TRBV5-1	TGCGCCAGCAGCTTGGCAGGGGGCGATAATGAAAAACTGTTTTTT	CASSLAGGDNEKLFF
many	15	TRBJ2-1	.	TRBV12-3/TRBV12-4	TGTGCCAGCAGTTTGGGGGCAGGGAGTGGGAATGAGCAGTTCTTC	CASSLGAGSGNEQFF
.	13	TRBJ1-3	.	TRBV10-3	TGTGCCATCAGTGAGTCAAGGGAGGACACCATATATTTT	CAISESREDTIYF
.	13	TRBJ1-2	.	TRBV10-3	TGTGCCATCAGACCCACAGAAAACTATGGCTACACCTTC	CAIRPTENYGYTF
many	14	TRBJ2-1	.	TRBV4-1	TGCGCCAGCAGCCAAGAGCAGGGAGCGGAGGAGCAGTTCTTC	CASSQEQGAEEQFF
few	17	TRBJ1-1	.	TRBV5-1	TGCGCCAGCAGCTCGCCACACGGAGGGGGGGCGAACACTGAAGCTTTCTTT	CASSSPHGGGANTEAFF
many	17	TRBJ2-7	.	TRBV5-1	TGCGCCAGCAGCTTGGACCCAAAGAGTCATACCTCCTACGAGCAGTACTTC	CASSLDPKSHTSYEQYF
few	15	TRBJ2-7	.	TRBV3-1	TGTGCCAGCAGCCAGATGGCCATTGCCAACTACGAGCAGTACTTC	CASSQMAIANYEQYF
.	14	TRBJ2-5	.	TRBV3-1	TGTGCCAGCAGCCAAGTCCGACTTCAAGAGACCCAGTACTTC	CASSQVRLQETQYF
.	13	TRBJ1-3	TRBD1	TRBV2	TGTGCCAGGAAGGACAGGGGTGGAAACACCATATATTTT	CARKDRGGNTIYF
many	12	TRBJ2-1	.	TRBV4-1	TGCGCCAGCAGCCGGACCGAGAATGAGCAGTTCTTC	CASSRTENEQFF
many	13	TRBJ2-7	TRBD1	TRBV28	TGTGCCAGCAGCAGGGACAGGGCCTACGAGCAGTACTTC	CASSRDRAYEQYF
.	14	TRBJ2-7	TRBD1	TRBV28	TGTGCCAGCCCCCCGGGACAGATCTCCTACGAGCAGTACTTC	CASPPGQISYEQYF
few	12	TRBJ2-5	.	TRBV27	TGTGCCAGCAAGGCAGGGTCAGAGACCCAGTACTTC	CASKAGSETQYF
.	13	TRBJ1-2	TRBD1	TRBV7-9	TGTGCCAGCACCAACTCCGGGACAGGAGGCTACACCTTC	CASTNSGTGGYTF
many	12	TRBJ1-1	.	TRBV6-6	TGTGCCAGCAGTAAGACACTTGACAAAGCTTTCTTT	CASSKTLDKAFF
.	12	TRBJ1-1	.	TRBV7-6	TGTGCCACCCTGGGGAAGAACACTGAAGCTTTCTTT	CATLGKNTEAFF
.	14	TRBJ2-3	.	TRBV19	TGTGCCAGTAGTCGACTTCCCCACACAGATACGCAGTATTTT	CASSRLPHTDTQYF
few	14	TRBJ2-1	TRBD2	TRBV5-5	TGTGCCAGCAGCGTACCCGGGACTAGTATTGAGCAGTTCTTC	CASSVPGTSIEQFF
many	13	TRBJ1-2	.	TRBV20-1	TGCAGTGTCTCGACCGTCCTGATCTATGGCTACACCTTC	CSVSTVLIYGYTF
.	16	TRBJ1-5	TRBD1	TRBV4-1	TGCGCCAGCAGCCAAGATAGGGGGCAGCCCAATCAGCCCCAGCATTTT	CASSQDRGQPNQPQHF
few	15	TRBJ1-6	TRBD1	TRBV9	TGTGCCAGCAGCGGACAGGGAACAGTCAATTCACCCCTCCACTTT	CASSGQGTVNSPLHF
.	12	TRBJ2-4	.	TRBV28	TGTGCCAGCAGGCCGGGCAGCGGAGATCAGTACTTC	CASRPGSGDQYF
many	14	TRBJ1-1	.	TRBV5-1	TGCGCCAGCAGCTTAACAGGGTGGAACACTGAAGCTTTCTTT	CASSLTGWNTEAFF